The source of this TCR beta chain is a study of shared clonotypes between healthy human individuals. Whole-study context: Those who served as donors were a couple of women and a few men between the ages of 18 and 49. Broader study findings: Non-shared clonotypes were found to have lower generation probabilities than the clonotypes that were shared by all four of the sorted-subset donors. The study found about 5% of naive CD4 clonotypes shared across a few donors.

V gave up 1 base and J gave up 4 bases; unmatched junction bases: 3. This CDR3 is 14 amino acids long. Germline CDR1 and CDR2: LNHNV and YYDKDF (reference sequence). The sample holds one count of this clone. Its antigen is unknown. Authors' data handling: Owing to the provision of junction-only sequences devoid of quality scores by immunoSEQ, filtering differed. Method: immunoSEQ multiplex PCR; TCRdb's copy keeps in-frame clones and lacks some. Clone size and the V and J calls come from that table; the DNA yielded D and trimming. Counted here are some 790,000 clones, roughly two thirds occurring once; the ten biggest clones make up over 1.5%.

The gene calls are TRBV15 and TRBJ1-1, with TRBD1 matching 7 bases. The sequenced sample was memory CD4+ T cells sorted from blood. The subset was: CD45RA-negative fraction. This receptor was obtained from a woman younger than 45 in good health. CDR3 bases: TGTGCCACCAGCAGAGTGCGACAGGGCACTGAAGCTTTCTTT. As protein: CATSRVRQGTEAFF.